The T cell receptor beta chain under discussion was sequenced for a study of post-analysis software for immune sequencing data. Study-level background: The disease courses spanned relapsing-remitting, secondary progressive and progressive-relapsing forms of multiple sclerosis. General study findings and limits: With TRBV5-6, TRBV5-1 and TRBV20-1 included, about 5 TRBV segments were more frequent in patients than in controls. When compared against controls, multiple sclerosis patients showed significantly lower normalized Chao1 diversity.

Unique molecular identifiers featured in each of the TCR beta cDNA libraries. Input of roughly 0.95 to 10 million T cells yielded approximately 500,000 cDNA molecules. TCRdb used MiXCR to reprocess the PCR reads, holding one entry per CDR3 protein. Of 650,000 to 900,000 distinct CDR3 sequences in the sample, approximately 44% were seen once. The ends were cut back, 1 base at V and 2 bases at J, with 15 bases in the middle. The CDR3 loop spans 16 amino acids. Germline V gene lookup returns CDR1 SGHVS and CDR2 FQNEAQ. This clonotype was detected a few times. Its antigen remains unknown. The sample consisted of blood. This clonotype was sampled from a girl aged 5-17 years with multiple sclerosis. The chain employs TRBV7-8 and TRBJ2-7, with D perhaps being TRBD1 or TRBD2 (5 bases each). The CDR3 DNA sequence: TGTGCCAGCAGCTTAGTTACAGGAGGCTCAGCCTACGAGCAGTACTTC. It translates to CASSLVTGGSAYEQYF.